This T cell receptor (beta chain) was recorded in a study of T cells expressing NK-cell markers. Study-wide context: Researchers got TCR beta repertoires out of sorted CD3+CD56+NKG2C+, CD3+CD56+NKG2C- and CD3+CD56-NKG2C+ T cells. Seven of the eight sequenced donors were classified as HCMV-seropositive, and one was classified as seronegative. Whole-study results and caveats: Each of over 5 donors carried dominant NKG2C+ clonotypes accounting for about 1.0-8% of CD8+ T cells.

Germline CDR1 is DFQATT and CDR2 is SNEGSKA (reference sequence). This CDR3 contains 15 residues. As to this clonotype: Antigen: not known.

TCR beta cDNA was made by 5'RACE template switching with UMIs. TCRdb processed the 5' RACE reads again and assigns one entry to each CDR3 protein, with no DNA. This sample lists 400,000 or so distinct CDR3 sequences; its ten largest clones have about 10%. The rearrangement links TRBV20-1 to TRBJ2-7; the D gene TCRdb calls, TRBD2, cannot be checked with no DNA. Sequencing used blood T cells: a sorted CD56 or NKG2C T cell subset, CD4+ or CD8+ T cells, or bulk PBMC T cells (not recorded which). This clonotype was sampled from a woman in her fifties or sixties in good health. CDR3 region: CSALSPSGSPLEQYF.